Listed here are 24 T cell receptor beta chains from one sample, sequenced in a study of Ad26.COV2.S vaccination and SARS-CoV-2 variants. Using immunoSEQ multiplex PCR, the repertoire was profiled, and TCRdb retains in-frame clones only, with some absent. The sample lists some 340,000 clones, 86% occurring once. The treatment denotes: some 20 received Ad26.COV2.S at low or high dose, single or two shots; 5 received placebo; per-sample allocation not given. Repertoires come from day 63 after the first vaccine or placebo injection. The source was peripheral blood, collected in a trial of Ad26.COV2.S vaccine versus placebo. These receptors were collected from a person between 18 and 65 years old who received the Ad26.COV2.S COVID-19 vaccine or a placebo.

This rearrangement joins TRBV5-4 to TRBJ1-5, with unresolved D. Deletions cut 4 bases from V and 4 bases from J, with 12 bases between. The CDR3 is made up of 14 amino acids. In germline, CDR1 is SGHNT, CDR2 YYREEE (reference sequence). This chain's CDR3 is CASSAGPGNQPQHF. In DNA, the CDR3 is TGTGCCAGCAGCGCCGGTCCTGGGAATCAGCCCCAGCATTTT.

The chain combines TRBV6-5 with TRBJ1-6; 7 bases agree with TRBD1. Germline-derived CDR1 and CDR2 are MNHEY and SVGAGI. J gave up 9 bases and V 4 bases, and 12 bases lay outside the gene matches. The CDR3 is made up of 16 amino acids. The CDR3 DNA reads TGTGCCAGCAGTTCTCCTACCGGGACAGCTTTTTCACCCCTCCACTTT. Encoded protein: CASSSPTGTAFSPLHF.

This chain uses TRBV7-2 with TRBJ2-1; D is perhaps TRBD2 (6 bases). Germline loops: CDR1 SGHTA, CDR2 FQGNSA. Trimming left V 1 base short and J 0 bases short, with 13 bases between. The CDR3 covers 17 residues. CDR3 loop: CASSLVLLGSSYNEQFF. CDR3 in DNA: TGTGCCAGCAGCTTAGTACTTCTCGGGAGCTCCTACAATGAGCAGTTCTTC.

The chain joins TRBV3-1 (or the pseudogene TRBV3-2) to TRBJ2-7; 12 nucleotides line up with TRBD2. The germline CDR1 and CDR2 sequences are LGHDT and YNNKEL (reference sequence). V was clipped by 8 bases and J by 7 bases; unmatched bases: 6. The CDR3 runs to 13 residues. In nucleotides, the CDR3 is TGTGCCAGCGCTCGGACTAGCGGGGTTGAGCAGTACTTC. Protein sequence: CASARTSGVEQYF.

The rearrangement joins TRBV11-3 to TRBJ1-2, with D unresolved. The germline V gene has CDR1 SGHNT and CDR2 YENEEA. The CDR3 spans 15 residues. The ends were cut back, 1 base at V and 4 bases at J, with 13 bases in the middle. CDR3 residues: CASSLVREESYGYTF. The CDR3 nucleotides read TGTGCCAGCAGCTTAGTTCGAGAGGAGAGCTATGGCTACACCTTC. The whole variable domain, filled in from reference TRBV11-3 and TRBJ1-2, reads EAGVVQSPRYKIIEKKQPVAFWCNPISGHNTLYWYLQNLGQGPELLIRYENEEAVDDSQLPKDRFSAERLKGVDSTLKIQPAELGDSAVYLCASSLVREESYGYTFGSGTRLTVV.

This chain uses TRBV27 with TRBJ1-1; maybe TRBD1 (5 bases). CDR1 is MNHEY and CDR2 is SMNVEV in the germline V gene (reference sequence). V was clipped by 6 bases and J by 1 base, with 12 bases between them. The CDR3 is made up of 14 amino acids. This CDR3 is CASRLITGNTEAFF. The CDR3, as DNA: TGTGCCAGCAGGTTGATTACAGGGAACACTGAAGCTTTCTTT.

The chain carries TRBV7-2 and TRBJ2-2, with D tentatively TRBD1 or TRBD2 (6 bases each). V lost 3 bases to trimming and J lost 0 bases, with 11 bases between them. The CDR3 runs to 16 residues. The germline V gene has CDR1 SGHTA and CDR2 FQGNSA. The CDR3 loop reads CASSFPRGANTGELFF. As DNA, the CDR3 is TGTGCCAGCAGCTTTCCGAGGGGGGCGAACACCGGGGAGCTGTTTTTT.

The table lists this clone with a count of one. This chain uses TRBV20-1 with TRBJ1-4; no clear D. The germline V gene has CDR1 DFQATT and CDR2 SNEGSKA (reference sequence). V was trimmed by 3 bases and J by 7 bases, leaving 12 bases between them. The CDR3 has 13 amino acids. CDR3 loop: CSASTAMGEKLFF. CDR3 sequence (DNA): TGCAGTGCTAGTACAGCCATGGGTGAAAAACTGTTTTTT.

V gene TRBV9 combines with J gene TRBJ2-1, with D possibly matching TRBD1 (6 bases). The ends were cut back, 1 base at V and 3 bases at J, with 14 bases in the middle. Germline CDR1 SGDLS, CDR2 YYNGEE. The CDR3 runs 16 residues. The CDR3 here is CASSVSLGGLYNEQFF. The CDR3 nucleotides are TGTGCCAGCAGCGTATCCCTAGGGGGTCTCTACAATGAGCAGTTCTTC. The full variable domain, completed using reference TRBV9 and TRBJ2-1, is DSGVTQTPKHLITATGQRVTLRCSPRSGDLSVYWYQQSLDQGLQFLIQYYNGEERAKGNILERFSAQQFPDLHSELNLSSLELGDSALYFCASSVSLGGLYNEQFFGPGTRLTVL.

As DNA, the CDR3 is TGTGCCAGCAGTCCGGAAGGGGCTTATGGCTACACCTTC. It encodes CASSPEGAYGYTF. The V call is TRBV27, the J call TRBJ1-2; D possibly corresponds to TRBD1 (5 bases). CDR1 and CDR2 (germline): MNHEY, SMNVEV (reference sequence). V was trimmed by 5 bases and J by 5 bases, leaving 12 bases between them. CDR3 length: 13 residues.

The chain combines TRBV6-2 or TRBV6-3 with TRBJ1-1; D perhaps matches TRBD1 (5 bases). Trimming removed 0 bases from V and 4 bases from J, with 18 bases in between. Germline CDR1 and CDR2: MNHEY and SVGEGT. The CDR3 has 17 residues. CDR3 bases: TGTGCCAGCAGTTACTCGATGGGGCAGGGAGGAAGCACTGAAGCTTTCTTT. It is translated as CASSYSMGQGGSTEAFF.

The rearrangement links TRBV7-2 to TRBJ2-1; the D is unclear. V lost 2 bases, J lost 10 bases, and 12 bases lay in between. The CDR3 has 13 residues. The germline V gene has CDR1 SGHTA and CDR2 FQGNSA. The CDR3 region has the DNA TGTGCCAGCAGCTTACGCTGGGCGCCGGAGCAGTTCTTC. This encodes CASSLRWAPEQFF. Using reference TRBV7-2 and TRBJ2-1 for the parts outside the CDR3, the full variable domain is GAGVSQSPSNKVTEKGKDVELRCDPISGHTALYWYRQSLGQGLEFLIYFQGNSAPDKSGLPSDRFSAERTGGSVSTLTIQRTQQEDSAVYLCASSLRWAPEQFFGPGTRLTVL.

The chain combines TRBV6-5 with TRBJ1-2; 9 positions match TRBD1. J lost 8 bases, V lost 6 bases, and 7 bases had no gene match. CDR1 and CDR2 from the germline V gene are MNHEY and SVGAGI. The CDR3 spans 13 residues. For the CDR3, the DNA is TGTGCCAGCAGGAAACAGGGGGCGAAGGGCTACACCTTC. It translates to CASRKQGAKGYTF.

This clone came up a few times. The genes are TRBV3-1 (or the pseudogene TRBV3-2) and TRBJ1-5; D is ambiguous. The V and J ends lost 2 bases and 5 bases respectively, with 7 bases between them. CDR1 LGHDT and CDR2 YNNKEL come from the germline V gene (reference sequence). The length of the CDR3 is 13 residues. CDR3 sequence: CASSQWVDQPQHF. In DNA form, the CDR3 reads TGTGCCAGCAGCCAATGGGTGGATCAGCCCCAGCATTTT.

V and J are TRBV29-1 and TRBJ2-1; TRBD2 aligns across 7 bases. Unmatched junction bases numbered 6, after V lost 4 bases and J lost 3 bases. Germline CDR1 SQVTM, CDR2 ANQGSEA. The CDR3 runs 14 residues. The CDR3 region is CSVVGLADYNEQFF. The CDR3, as DNA: TGCAGCGTTGTGGGGCTAGCGGACTACAATGAGCAGTTCTTC.

This chain joins TRBV6-1 and TRBJ1-2, with D possibly being TRBD1 (6 bases). Trimming left V 0 bases short and J 8 bases short, with 13 bases between. This CDR3 contains 14 residues. Germline values: CDR1 MNHNS, CDR2 SASEGT. The CDR3 protein is CASSEAGGVGGYTF. The CDR3 DNA reads TGTGCCAGCAGTGAAGCCGGGGGCGTAGGAGGCTACACCTTC.

The chain has TRBV2 and TRBJ1-1; tentative D call: TRBD1 (6 bases). The CDR3 totals 13 residues. Germline V gene data show CDR1 as SNHLY and CDR2 as FYNNEI. V lost 8 bases and J lost 3, with 13 bases in between. The CDR3 DNA is TGTGCCAGCTCGTGGGGGCGAGACACTGAAGCTTTCTTT. It specifies CASSWGRDTEAFF.

The chain joins TRBV4-3 to TRBJ2-5, with a possible D match to TRBD1 (5 bases). This CDR3 has 15 residues. The germline V gene has CDR1 LGHNA and CDR2 YSLEER. Trimming removed 0 bases from V and 1 base from J, with 9 bases in between. The CDR3 here is CASSQDTGPQETQYF. The CDR3 DNA reads TGCGCCAGCAGCCAAGATACAGGCCCCCAAGAGACCCAGTACTTC.

This clone was detected only a few times. J is TRBJ2-1 and V is TRBV4-2; D not certain. This CDR3 comprises 17 residues. The germline gives CDR1 LGHNA, CDR2 YNFKEQ. Trimming stripped 0 bases from V and 1 base from J, with 13 bases between. CDR3 residues: CASSQDLATTSYNEQFF. The CDR3 DNA reads as TGTGCCAGCAGCCAAGATTTGGCAACCACGTCCTACAATGAGCAGTTCTTC.

The chain employs TRBV9 and TRBJ2-5; TRBD1 matches 8 bases. The CDR3 runs 16 residues. V shed 3 bases and J 1 base; nucleotides not matched to a gene: 8. CDR1 and CDR2 from the germline V gene are SGDLS and YYNGEE. The CDR3 DNA follows: TGTGCCAGCAGCGATCCCTTTGGACAGGGCCAAGAGACCCAGTACTTC. Its translation: CASSDPFGQGQETQYF.

The rearrangement uses TRBV5-6 and TRBJ2-2; D gene unclear. Germline CDR1 is SGHDT and CDR2 is YYEEEE. V shed 4 bases and J shed 2 bases, with 12 bases lying between them. The CDR3 is 15 amino acids. CDR3 DNA sequence: TGTGCCAGCAGCCCCGAGGTCCGTAACACCGGGGAGCTGTTTTTT. It translates to CASSPEVRNTGELFF.

The chain recombines TRBV7-2 with TRBJ1-2; maybe TRBD1 (6 bases). CDR3 size: 15 residues. Germline assignment: CDR1 SGHTA and CDR2 FQGNSA. V was trimmed by 1 base and J by 2 bases, leaving 11 bases between them. This CDR3 is CASSLGTGTNYGYTF. In nucleotides, the CDR3 is TGTGCCAGCAGCTTAGGTACAGGGACAAACTATGGCTACACCTTC.

The chain couples TRBV2 to TRBJ2-1, with 7 bases matching TRBD1. Germline V gives CDR1 SNHLY, CDR2 FYNNEI. CDR3 length: 16 residues. After removal of 6 bases from V and 12 bases from J, the junction contained 20 bases not matched to a gene. CDR3 sequence: CASRGRDRAMTVGQFF. The CDR3 DNA reads as TGTGCCAGCAGAGGACGAGACAGGGCCATGACGGTAGGGCAGTTCTTC.

Points on this clone: This sample also contains other DNA sequences that code for the same CDR3. V and J are TRBV7-2 and TRBJ1-5; D is ambiguous. Germline-derived CDR1 and CDR2 are SGHTA and FQGNSA. The V gene lost 1 base and the J gene lost 0 bases, with 1 base spanning the gap. The CDR3 extends over 13 amino acids. The CDR3 region is CASSLDSNQPQHF. For the CDR3, the DNA is TGTGCCAGCAGCTTAGATAGCAATCAGCCCCAGCATTTT.